What follows are 3 T cell receptor beta chains derived from one specimen sequenced in a study of blood T cell repertoires in COVID-19. Repertoires were generated with immunoSEQ multiplex PCR, while TCRdb's copy carries only in-frame clones and drops some. Of around 190,000 clones detected, approximately 88% appear once; the ten largest clones hold roughly 3.2%. The sample comprised PBMCs or T cells enriched from blood (not recorded which). These receptors were collected from a woman aged 25 to 39 who had recovered from COVID-19.

The chain couples TRBV30 to TRBJ2-1; D perhaps matches TRBD2 (6 bases). The CDR3 runs 13 residues. Germline values: CDR1 GTSNPN, CDR2 SVGIG (reference sequence). Between the trimmed V and J ends, which lost 4 bases and 3 bases, there was a span of 10 bases. As DNA, the CDR3 is TGTGCCTGGACTAGCGCGGACTACAATGAGCAGTTCTTC. Protein sequence: CAWTSADYNEQFF.

The genes are TRBV18 and TRBJ2-3, with 7 bases aligning to TRBD2. CDR3 size: 17 residues. Germline V lookup: CDR1 KGHSH, CDR2 LQKENI. The J segment lost 2 bases and the V segment lost 5 bases, leaving 13 bases of the junction unmatched. The CDR3 DNA reads as TGTGCCAGCTCAGTGCCACCTAGCGGTAAAGTCACAGATACGCAGTATTTT. As protein: CASSVPPSGKVTDTQYF.

CDR3 protein: CASSLVAGGLVNTEAFF. In nucleotides, the CDR3 is TGTGCCAGCAGTTTAGTGGCAGGGGGCTTGGTGAACACTGAAGCTTTCTTT. V is TRBV28 and J is TRBJ1-1; 8 nucleotides agree with TRBD1. Germline lookup yields CDR1 MDHEN and CDR2 SYDVKM. V trimming: 2 bases; J trimming: 0 bases; junction bases outside the gene matches: 8. The CDR3 has 17 residues.